A single sample is the source of the 32 T cell receptor beta chains below, sequenced in a study of graft-versus-host responses after intestinal transplantation. No antigen is known for these receptors. Measured with immunoSEQ multiplex PCR; TCRdb has only the in-frame clones, and not every one. Of roughly 120,000 clones detected, about 94% appear once; the ten largest clones hold 0.45% to 0.65%. This sample comprised unstimulated CD8+ T cells sorted from spleen or lymph node cells, obtained before intestinal transplant. The receptors derive from a human donor who received an intestinal transplant.

The chain has TRBV25-1 and TRBJ2-1, with D tentatively TRBD2 (5 bases). The CDR3 loop spans 14 amino acids. Germline CDR1 MGHDK, CDR2 SYGVNS. V was clipped by 1 base and J by 7 bases, with 11 bases between them. CDR3 sequence: CASSEFDYGNEQFF. Here the CDR3 DNA reads TGTGCCAGCAGTGAATTCGACTACGGGAATGAGCAGTTCTTC.

The rearrangement joins TRBV27 to TRBJ1-5; D gene uncertain. This CDR3 comprises 13 residues. Germline V gene lookup returns CDR1 MNHEY and CDR2 SMNVEV (reference sequence). V dropped 2 bases and J dropped 3 bases, with 5 bases sitting between them. The CDR3 DNA is TGTGCCAGCAGTTTAGCGGTCAATCAGCCCCAGCATTTT. This encodes CASSLAVNQPQHF.

The CDR3 DNA sequence: TGTGCCAGCAGCTCCCCCCCCTATGGCTACACCTTC. Translated: CASSSPPYGYTF. The gene calls are TRBV5-6 and TRBJ1-2; the D is unclear. Trimming left V 3 bases short and J 4 bases short, with 7 bases between. CDR3 length equals 12 residues. Per germline, CDR1 SGHDT and CDR2 YYEEEE.

This clone was seen only once. V gene TRBV7-2 combines with J gene TRBJ1-1; D is possibly TRBD1 (6 bases). V lost 1 base, J lost 3 bases, and 21 bases lay in between. CDR1 is SGHTA, CDR2 FQGNSA, per germline. This CDR3 comprises 18 residues. This chain's CDR3 is CASSLGLGGHRRDTEAFF. The CDR3 DNA follows: TGTGCCAGCAGCTTAGGGTTAGGGGGACACCGGCGGGACACTGAAGCTTTCTTT.

V and J are TRBV7-2 and TRBJ2-1, with D perhaps TRBD1 (5 bases). The CDR3 sequence is 14 residues long. CDR1 and CDR2 from the germline V gene are SGHTA and FQGNSA. Trimming left V 5 bases short and J 4 bases short, with 12 bases between. The CDR3 region is CASSPGQGYNEQFF. The CDR3 DNA reads as TGTGCCAGCAGCCCCGGACAAGGGTACAATGAGCAGTTCTTC.

The chain has TRBV7-9 and TRBJ2-1; D might be TRBD2 (6 bases). Trimming shortened V by 5 bases and J by 2 bases, and 19 bases separated the two germline ends. Germline CDR1 and CDR2: SEHNR and FQNEAQ (reference sequence). CDR3 length: 17 amino acids. Here the CDR3 reads CASSPLAGYSPYNEQFF. CDR3 sequence (DNA): TGTGCCAGCAGCCCCCTGGCGGGATACTCACCCTACAATGAGCAGTTCTTC.

This rearrangement joins TRBV6-5 to TRBJ1-1; D remains ambiguous. Germline lookup yields CDR1 MNHEY and CDR2 SVGAGI. Trimming pared 4 bases from V and 2 bases from J, leaving 14 bases between. The CDR3 consists of 15 residues. Here the CDR3 DNA reads TGTGCCAGCAGTTCTTACCCCTGGTCCAACACTGAAGCTTTCTTT. Protein sequence: CASSSYPWSNTEAFF.

This clone was recorded only once. The V and J genes are TRBV6-5 and TRBJ1-1; TRBD1 might be the D (5 bases). The CDR3 consists of 14 residues. Deletions cut 0 bases from V and 7 bases from J, with 12 bases between. The V gene's germline CDR1 is MNHEY and CDR2 SVGAGI. The CDR3 here is CASSYSFLGGEAFF. CDR3 nucleotides: TGTGCCAGCAGTTACTCGTTTCTGGGGGGTGAAGCTTTCTTT.

This chain joins TRBV7-9 and TRBJ2-2; D may correspond to TRBD1 or TRBD2 (6 bases each). V was trimmed by 5 bases and J by 4 bases, leaving 17 bases between them. The CDR3 sequence is 16 residues long. Germline V gene lookup returns CDR1 SEHNR and CDR2 FQNEAQ (reference sequence). In nucleotides, the CDR3 is TGTGCCAGCAGCGATATAGGGGGGTTAACCACCGGGGAGCTGTTTTTT. It specifies CASSDIGGLTTGELFF.

This clone came up once. The chain has TRBV7-2 and TRBJ2-1; 8 nucleotides match TRBD2. The CDR3 loop spans 16 amino acids. V gave up 9 bases and J gave up 0 bases; unmatched junction bases: 10. Germline CDR1 and CDR2: SGHTA and FQGNSA. Here the CDR3 reads CASSKAGGPSYNEQFF. CDR3 DNA sequence: TGTGCCAGTAGCAAGGCGGGAGGTCCCTCCTACAATGAGCAGTTCTTC.

The rearrangement uses TRBV11-1 and TRBJ2-3, with 7 bases lining up with TRBD2. The germline V gene has CDR1 SGHAT and CDR2 FQDESV (reference sequence). Losses at the gene ends were 5 bases for V and 2 bases for J; bases not matched to a gene: 16. CDR3 length: 18 residues. CDR3 region: CASSPGRSGAPLTDTQYF. Written as DNA, the CDR3 is TGTGCCAGCAGCCCCGGCAGGAGCGGGGCGCCGCTCACAGATACGCAGTATTTT. Based on the CDR3 plus reference TRBV11-1 and TRBJ2-3, the full variable domain is EAEVAQSPRYKITEKSQAVAFWCDPISGHATLYWYRQILGQGPELLVQFQDESVVDDSQLPKDRFSAERLKGVDSTLKIQPAELGDSAMYLCASSPGRSGAPLTDTQYFGPGTRLTVL.

In nucleotides, the CDR3 is TGTGCCAGCGGTGGTTATAGCTCCTACGAGCAGTACTTC. This encodes CASGGYSSYEQYF. The chain has TRBV7-9 and TRBJ2-7; no clear D. Trimming cost V 8 bases and J 0 bases, with 11 bases left between them. The CDR3 loop spans 13 amino acids. Germline values: CDR1 SEHNR, CDR2 FQNEAQ (reference sequence).

The chain employs TRBV10-2 and TRBJ2-7, with TRBD1 as a possible D gene (6 bases). Trimming stripped 8 bases from V and 3 bases from J, with 14 bases between. This CDR3 contains 13 residues. Per germline, CDR1 WSHSY and CDR2 SAAADI. DNA of the CDR3: TGCGCCAGCGGGGCAGGGGCGTTCTACGAGCAGTACTTC. This codes for CASGAGAFYEQYF.

The V call is TRBV28, the J call TRBJ2-3; TRBD1 aligns across 9 bases. The germline V gene has CDR1 MDHEN and CDR2 SYDVKM. The CDR3 runs to 13 residues. V dropped 8 bases and J dropped 7; count of bases not matched to a gene: 7. In DNA form, the CDR3 reads TGTGCCAGCCGGGACAGGGAGATTTATACGCAGTATTTT. Translating gives CASRDREIYTQYF.

This sequence joins TRBV19 and TRBJ2-7, with D unresolved. CDR3 length: 13 residues. CDR1 and CDR2 from the germline V gene are LNHDA and SQIVND (reference sequence). V was shortened by 10 bases and J by 4 bases, with 17 bases between the two germline ends. CDR3 sequence: CATRGSALYEQYF. CDR3 in DNA: TGTGCCACCAGAGGTTCCGCCCTTTACGAGCAGTACTTC.

The count of this clone is one. The V call is TRBV2, the J call TRBJ2-1; unclear D gene. The length of the CDR3 is 12 residues. Per the germline V gene, CDR1 is SNHLY and CDR2 is FYNNEI. The V end lost 8 bases, the J end lost 5 bases, and 10 bases lay between the germline ends. The CDR3 reads CASGPVHNEQFF. In DNA, the CDR3 is TGTGCCAGCGGGCCCGTGCACAATGAGCAGTTCTTC.

The V and J genes are TRBV27 and TRBJ2-1, with TRBD2 matching over 7 bases. The J segment lost 9 bases and the V segment lost 4 bases, leaving 3 bases of the junction unmatched. Looked up from germline, CDR1 is MNHEY and CDR2 is SMNVEV (reference sequence). CDR3 length: 12 residues. CDR3 amino acids: CASSWGGGEQFF. The CDR3 DNA reads TGTGCCAGCAGTTGGGGGGGAGGTGAGCAGTTCTTC.

The chain uses TRBV6-5 and TRBJ2-1; D unclear. The CDR3 is made up of 11 amino acids. Deletions cut 4 bases from V and 10 bases from J, with 8 bases between. From germline, CDR1 is MNHEY and CDR2 SVGAGI. The CDR3 coding sequence is TGTGCCAGCAGTTCCGGGCCCGAGCAGTTCTTC. This encodes CASSSGPEQFF.

Turning to this clone: Other DNA sequences within the sample encode an identical CDR3. This chain connects TRBV5-4 to TRBJ2-7, with TRBD2 matching 9 bases. The length of the CDR3 is 14 residues. Trimming removed 3 bases from V and 3 bases from J; junction bases left unmatched: 4. Germline V lookup: CDR1 SGHNT, CDR2 YYREEE (reference sequence). The CDR3 region is CASSSGLASYEQYF. In DNA form, the CDR3 reads TGTGCCAGCAGCTCGGGACTAGCAAGCTACGAGCAGTACTTC.

This clone was found once. The CDR3 is CASSPQGGTNEKLFF. The CDR3 nucleotides read TGTGCCAGCAGCCCACAAGGGGGGACTAATGAAAAACTGTTTTTT. V is TRBV6-5 and J is TRBJ1-4, with a tentative D call TRBD1 (6 bases). Germline lookup yields CDR1 MNHEY and CDR2 SVGAGI. The CDR3 runs 15 residues. Trimming pared 6 bases from V and 2 bases from J, leaving 13 bases between.

The J gene is TRBJ1-5, the V gene TRBV9, with D possibly TRBD1 on 5 matching bases. V lost 3 bases, J lost 5 bases, and 15 bases lay in between. Germline CDR1 is SGDLS and CDR2 is YYNGEE. This CDR3 comprises 15 residues. CDR3 in DNA: TGTGCCAGCAGCGCATGGGACGGCCTGGATCAGCCCCAGCATTTT. Translated, it gives CASSAWDGLDQPQHF.

The chain couples TRBV11-2 to TRBJ2-7; D may be TRBD2 (6 bases). This CDR3 spans 14 amino acids. Between the trimmed V and J ends, which lost 1 base and 4 bases, there was a span of 11 bases. Germline CDR1 is SGHAT and CDR2 is FQNNGV. The CDR3 here is CASSLGPGTYEQYF. The CDR3 region has the DNA TGTGCCAGCAGCTTAGGCCCAGGGACTTACGAGCAGTACTTC.

V is TRBV11-2 and J is TRBJ2-1, with D possibly TRBD2 on 5 matching bases. V dropped 3 bases and J dropped 7 bases, with 16 bases sitting between them. This CDR3 has 15 residues. Looked up from germline, CDR1 is SGHAT and CDR2 is FQNNGV. CDR3 nucleotide sequence: TGTGCCAGCAGCTTCGGACTTGTCGCTGGGAATGAGCAGTTCTTC. It specifies CASSFGLVAGNEQFF.

This clone was observed a handful of times. The chain links TRBV28 to TRBJ1-4; D is unresolved. The CDR3 runs 13 residues. CDR1 is MDHEN and CDR2 is SYDVKM in the germline V gene. Trimming left V 8 bases short and J 2 bases short, with 9 bases between. Here the CDR3 reads CASLFGTNEKLFF. The CDR3 nucleotides read TGTGCCAGCCTCTTCGGGACTAATGAAAAACTGTTTTTT.

The V and J genes are TRBV7-3 and TRBJ2-7; 13 nucleotides agree with TRBD2. CDR1 is SGHTA and CDR2 is FQGTGA in the germline V gene. The V and J ends lost 5 bases and 3 bases, in that order; junction bases with no gene match: 19. This CDR3 has 20 residues. The CDR3 DNA reads TGTGCCAGCAGCCTGCTCGGGACTAGCGGGACCGCGTCGTCGCGCTACGAGCAGTACTTC. Its translation is CASSLLGTSGTASSRYEQYF.

This chain links TRBV27 with TRBJ2-1, with TRBD2 matching over 14 bases. Germline CDR1 and CDR2: MNHEY and SMNVEV (reference sequence). The CDR3 covers 17 residues. Trimming took 1 base from V and 7 from J; bases not matched to a gene: 6. CDR3 DNA sequence: TGTGCCAGCAGTTTATTAATGGGACTAGCGGGAGCAAATGAGCAGTTCTTC. This sequence encodes CASSLLMGLAGANEQFF.

This clone was picked up one time. V is TRBV4-2 and J is TRBJ2-5; possibly TRBD1 for D (7 bases). The CDR3 sequence is 20 residues long. V gave up 3 bases and J gave up 0 bases, with 26 bases separating them. CDR1 is LGHNA, CDR2 YNFKEQ, per germline. CDR3 nucleotide sequence: TGTGCCAGCAGCCAGGACCCGGGGGCCGGGCGGACAGGCAACCAAGAGACCCAGTACTTC. Translation gives CASSQDPGAGRTGNQETQYF.

This rearrangement joins TRBV7-8 to TRBJ1-2, with D perhaps matching TRBD1 (6 bases). The CDR3 is 16 residues long. CDR1 is SGHVS, CDR2 FQNEAQ, per germline. The V end was cut by 3 bases, the J end by 8 bases, with 22 bases between. DNA for the CDR3: TGTGCCAGCAGCTTGTCGGAGGGGTCAGGGGTAAAAGGCTACACCTTC. This sequence encodes CASSLSEGSGVKGYTF.

The chain employs TRBV4-1 and TRBJ2-7; D gene unclear. CDR3 length: 16 residues. Germline CDR1 and CDR2: MGHRA and YSYEKL. The V end was cut by 4 bases, the J end by 0 bases, with 16 bases between. Here the CDR3 reads CASSRGDGPSSYEQYF. The CDR3 DNA sequence: TGCGCCAGCAGCCGCGGCGATGGGCCGAGCTCCTACGAGCAGTACTTC.

The chain links TRBV5-1 to TRBJ2-5; 8 bases map to TRBD2. J was trimmed by 2 bases and V by 1 base; bases with no gene match: 7. This CDR3 region has 16 residues. CDR1 is SGHRS, CDR2 YFSETQ, per germline. The CDR3 nucleotides are TGCGCCAGCAGCTTGTCGCGGAGCGGGAGTCAAGAGACCCAGTACTTC. Translated, it gives CASSLSRSGSQETQYF.

The rearrangement joins TRBV27 to TRBJ1-1, with D possibly being TRBD1 (6 bases). V lost 3 bases to trimming and J lost 5 bases, with 13 bases between them. CDR1 and CDR2 from the germline V gene are MNHEY and SMNVEV (reference sequence). This CDR3 comprises 14 residues. As DNA, the CDR3 is TGTGCCAGCAGTTTGACAGGCCTCGGTACTGAAGCTTTCTTT. Its translation is CASSLTGLGTEAFF.

The table lists this clone with a few counts. The chain recombines TRBV10-3 with TRBJ2-7, with TRBD2 as a possible D gene (6 bases). Trimming took off 6 bases at V and 3 bases at J, with 12 bases between the two ends. From germline, CDR1 is ENHRY and CDR2 SYGVKD. This CDR3 has 13 residues. The CDR3 coding sequence is TGTGCCATCAGCGGGACTCAGGGCTACGAGCAGTACTTC. Translating it yields CAISGTQGYEQYF.